These T cell receptor beta chains were read from a single sample in a study of chemoradiotherapy in HPV16-positive cancers. Sequencing used immunoSEQ multiplex PCR; TCRdb keeps in-frame clones, though not all of them. This table has about 21,000 clones, approximately 87% appearing once. Here the sequenced sample was blood, taken from a patient who underwent chemoradiotherapy. The receptor source for this set is a human donor with HPV-associated anogenital cancer. CDR3s include the opening cysteine and the closing phenylalanine or tryptophan. A D gene is named only where the DNA matches it firmly. Clone size is not always given. Where it is, it says once, few, many or a class for expanded clones.

abundance	d_gene	v_gene	j_gene	CDR3aa	CDR3nt
NA	TRBD1	TRBV5-1	TRBJ2-7	CASSAEQGILTHEQYF	TGCGCCAGCAGCGCGGAACAGGGGATCTTGACGCACGAGCAGTACTTC
NA	TRBD2	TRBV9	TRBJ2-5	CASSVGGRAITETQYF	TGTGCCAGCAGCGTAGGCGGGAGGGCCATCACTGAGACCCAGTACTTC
NA	TRBD1	TRBV25-1	TRBJ2-2	CASRTGGKAGELFF	TGTGCCAGCAGGACAGGGGGAAAGGCCGGGGAGCTGTTTTTT
NA	NA	TRBV5-1	TRBJ2-1	CASSSRGTTFSYNEQFF	TGCGCCAGCAGCTCTCGGGGGACAACATTCTCCTACAATGAGCAGTTCTTC
once	TRBD1	TRBV5-6	TRBJ1-5	CASSSNDRVNQPQHF	TGTGCCAGCAGCTCGAACGACAGGGTCAATCAGCCCCAGCATTTT
NA	TRBD2	TRBV5-5	TRBJ2-7	CASSLAAPSGRDEQYF	TGTGCCAGCAGCTTGGCGGCGCCTAGCGGGAGGGACGAGCAGTACTTC
NA	NA	TRBV2	TRBJ1-5	CASRGVGGGNQPQHF	TGTGCCAGCAGGGGAGTGGGAGGCGGCAATCAGCCCCAGCATTTT
NA	NA	TRBV19	TRBJ2-7	CASSAQGQQNYEQYF	TGTGCCAGTAGTGCGCAGGGGCAACAAAACTACGAGCAGTACTTC
once	TRBD2	TRBV6-1	TRBJ2-3	CASSEGLAGADTQYF	TGTGCCAGCAGTGAAGGACTAGCGGGAGCAGATACGCAGTATTTT
NA	TRBD1	TRBV5-4	TRBJ1-1	CASRQDRGGTEAFF	TGTGCCAGCAGACAGGACAGGGGCGGCACTGAAGCTTTCTTT
once	NA	TRBV10-2	TRBJ2-1	CASSESAQATNYNEQFF	TGCGCCAGCAGTGAGTCGGCTCAGGCTACAAACTACAATGAGCAGTTCTTC
NA	TRBD1	TRBV19	TRBJ1-1	CASIRSRGQGFGTEAFF	TGTGCCAGTATCAGGTCTAGAGGACAGGGGTTCGGCACTGAAGCTTTCTTT
NA	NA	TRBV2	TRBJ1-1	CASTEGTEAFF	TGTGCCAGCACGGAGGGGACTGAAGCTTTCTTT
NA	NA	TRBV6-5	TRBJ1-4	CASSQALWEKLFF	TGTGCCAGCAGCCAAGCCTTATGGGAAAAACTGTTTTTT
NA	TRBD1	TRBV6-1	TRBJ1-5	CASSVRGTGDSNQPQHF	TGTGCCAGCAGTGTACGAGGGACAGGGGATAGCAATCAGCCCCAGCATTTT
few	NA	TRBV19	TRBJ1-2	CASTPARGRGYTF	TGTGCCAGTACCCCGGCCCGGGGTCGCGGCTACACCTTC
NA	TRBD2	TRBV28	TRBJ2-3	CASRYGLAGGAPDTDTQYF	TGTGCCAGCAGATATGGACTAGCGGGAGGGGCACCCGACACAGATACGCAGTATTTT
NA	NA	TRBV12-2	TRBJ2-7	CASRLTRDRGLYEQYF	TGTGCAAGTCGCTTAACCCGGGACAGGGGGCTTTACGAGCAGTACTTC
NA	TRBD2	TRBV11-3	TRBJ2-1	CASSLRTSGTYNEQFF	TGTGCCAGCAGCTTAAGGACTAGCGGGACCTACAATGAGCAGTTCTTC
NA	NA	TRBV2	TRBJ1-6	CASSEAGPYNSPLHF	TGTGCCAGCAGTGAAGCCGGTCCCTATAATTCACCCCTCCACTTT
few	NA	TRBV7-2	TRBJ1-6	CASSPQGRSPLHF	TGTGCCAGCAGCCCCCAGGGCCGATCACCCCTCCACTTT
NA	NA	TRBV11-3	TRBJ2-7	CASSLDGPPLEQYF	TGTGCCAGCAGCTTAGATGGCCCCCCTCTCGAGCAGTACTTC